Presented here are 20 T cell receptor beta chains from one specimen sequenced in a study of blood T cell repertoires in COVID-19. The data were produced by immunoSEQ multiplex PCR, yet TCRdb's version contains in-frame clones alone and is incomplete. Found here are over 250,000 clones, about 87% of them singletons; the top ten hold approximately 3.8%. Sample: peripheral blood. These receptors were collected from a man in his 60s who had recovered from COVID-19.

The V gene is TRBV7-8, the J gene TRBJ1-5; a weak D match, TRBD1 (6 bases). This CDR3 comprises 15 residues. Between the trimmed V and J ends, which lost 5 bases and 2 bases, there was a span of 13 bases. CDR1 is SGHVS, CDR2 FQNEAQ, per germline. The CDR3 nucleotides read TGTGCCAGCAGCCCCCTGGGGGCTGGCAATCAGCCCCAGCATTTT. Translating gives CASSPLGAGNQPQHF.

This clone came up a few times. The J gene is TRBJ1-6, the V gene TRBV6-5; the match to TRBD1 covers 7 bases. The V gene end was trimmed by 6 bases and the J gene end by 6 bases; junction bases not matched to a gene: 5. CDR1 MNHEY and CDR2 SVGAGI come from the germline V gene. The CDR3 is made up of 14 amino acids. For the CDR3, the DNA is TGTGCCAGCAGAAAGGGGGCTGTTAATTCACCCCTCCACTTT. It translates to CASRKGAVNSPLHF.

The chain employs TRBV2 and TRBJ1-1; a possible D gene is TRBD1 (6 bases). Trimming took 3 bases from V and 10 from J, leaving 18 bases between them. CDR3 length equals 14 residues. Germline V CDR1 and CDR2: SNHLY, FYNNEI. The CDR3 nucleotides are TGTGCCAGCAGTGATGTGGACAGTAGTTCGACAGCTTTCTTT. It codes for CASSDVDSSSTAFF.

The chain couples TRBV2 to TRBJ2-5; 7 bases map to TRBD1. Germline V gene data show CDR1 as SNHLY and CDR2 as FYNNEI. The V gene end was trimmed by 11 bases and the J gene end by 1 base; junction bases not matched to a gene: 7. This CDR3 spans 13 amino acids. The CDR3 nucleotides are TGTGCCGTGAGGTACAGGGGCCAAGAGACCCAGTACTTC. Amino acids: CAVRYRGQETQYF.

The chain recombines TRBV7-9 with TRBJ2-7; D is perhaps TRBD2 (5 bases). This CDR3 comprises 15 residues. Per the germline V gene, CDR1 is SEHNR and CDR2 is FQNEAQ (reference sequence). Between the trimmed V and J ends, which lost 5 bases and 2 bases, there was a span of 16 bases. This CDR3 is CASSPLAGAAYEQYF. In DNA, the CDR3 is TGTGCCAGCAGCCCCCTGGCGGGTGCTGCCTACGAGCAGTACTTC. The entire variable domain, with the rest obtained from reference TRBV7-9 and TRBJ2-7, is as follows: DTGVSQNPRHKITKRGQNVTFRCDPISEHNRLYWYRQTLGQGPEFLTYFQNEAQLEKSRLLSDRFSAERPKGSFSTLEIQRTEQGDSAMYLCASSPLAGAAYEQYFGPGTRLTVT.

This chain connects TRBV19 to TRBJ2-4; 8 bases map to TRBD2. Looked up from germline, CDR1 is LNHDA and CDR2 is SQIVND (reference sequence). The CDR3 has 16 residues. The ends lost 5 bases at V and 0 bases at J; junction bases unmatched: 6. CDR3 DNA: TGTGCCAGTAGTCCCCGGGGGGGACTAGCCAAAAACATTCAGTACTTC. As protein: CASSPRGGLAKNIQYF.

This sequence joins TRBV5-1 and TRBJ2-2; a weak D match, TRBD2 (7 bases). Germline CDR1 is SGHRS and CDR2 is YFSETQ. V shed 0 bases and J shed 6 bases, with 12 bases lying between them. The CDR3 extends over 15 amino acids. In DNA, the CDR3 is TGCGCCAGCAGCTTGGTACAGGGAGGGGCCGGGGAGCTGTTTTTT. Amino acid sequence: CASSLVQGGAGELFF.

The CDR3 nucleotides read TGTGCCAGCAGCTGGGCCATACAGGGAACAGATACGCAGTATTTT. Translated, it gives CASSWAIQGTDTQYF. The rearrangement links TRBV13 to TRBJ2-3, with D tentatively TRBD1 (6 bases). Trimming removed 4 bases from V and 3 bases from J, with 14 bases in between. This CDR3 comprises 15 residues. Germline V lookup: CDR1 PRHDT, CDR2 FYEKMQ (reference sequence).

This chain joins TRBV9 and TRBJ2-3, with D possibly being TRBD2 (6 bases). The CDR3 totals 15 residues. V gave up 0 bases and J gave up 9 bases, with 17 bases separating them. CDR1 and CDR2 (germline): SGDLS, YYNGEE. This CDR3 reads CASSVASIRGGTQYF. As DNA, the CDR3 is TGTGCCAGCAGCGTAGCGTCTATCCGGGGAGGCACGCAGTATTTT.

The V gene is TRBV7-2, the J gene TRBJ2-7; D is perhaps TRBD1 (5 bases). Germline CDR1 reads SGHTA; CDR2 reads FQGNSA. This CDR3 region has 14 residues. Trimming cost V 5 bases and J 2 bases, with 13 bases left between them. The CDR3, as DNA: TGTGCCAGCAGCCCCACAGGAAACCCCTACGAGCAGTACTTC. Its protein product is CASSPTGNPYEQYF.

V usage is TRBV6-6 and J usage is TRBJ1-5; D is ambiguous. The CDR3 spans 15 residues. Germline V gene lookup returns CDR1 MNHNY and CDR2 SVGAGI (reference sequence). The V gene lost 5 bases and the J gene lost 0 bases, with 11 bases spanning the gap. CDR3 sequence: CASSKSPYSNQPQHF. The CDR3, as DNA: TGTGCCAGCAGTAAATCGCCCTATAGCAATCAGCCCCAGCATTTT.

The rearrangement uses TRBV20-1 and TRBJ2-2; no clear D. The germline V gene encodes CDR1 DFQATT and CDR2 SNEGSKA (reference sequence). The CDR3 has 15 amino acids. V was pared by 3 bases and J by 1 base, with 12 bases between. CDR3 nucleotide sequence: TGCAGTGCTAGTTCCCTTGGCTGGAACACCGGGGAGCTGTTTTTT. It encodes CSASSLGWNTGELFF.

The chain uses TRBV30 and TRBJ1-2, with 8 bases matching TRBD1. V shed 4 bases and J 2 bases; nucleotides not matched to a gene: 12. The CDR3 has 16 residues. Germline loops: CDR1 GTSNPN, CDR2 SVGIG (reference sequence). CDR3 sequence: CAWTNPDRELNYGYTF. DNA for the CDR3: TGTGCCTGGACTAACCCGGACAGGGAACTAAACTATGGCTACACCTTC.

The chain recombines TRBV9 with TRBJ2-7, with 10 nucleotides matching TRBD2. This CDR3 has 15 residues. The germline V gene encodes CDR1 SGDLS and CDR2 YYNGEE. The V segment lost 3 bases and the J segment 3 bases; nucleotides outside the gene matches: 6. This CDR3 is CASSGPLAGLYEQYF. For the CDR3, the DNA is TGTGCCAGCAGCGGCCCACTAGCGGGGCTCTACGAGCAGTACTTC.

This chain joins TRBV3-1 (or the pseudogene TRBV3-2) and TRBJ1-4; 9 positions agree with TRBD1. The J segment lost 2 bases and the V segment lost 1 base, leaving 5 bases of the junction unmatched. Germline V gene lookup returns CDR1 LGHDT and CDR2 YNNKEL (reference sequence). The CDR3 extends over 17 amino acids. DNA of the CDR3: TGTGCCAGCAGCCAAGTACAGGGGGCGTCTACTAATGAAAAACTGTTTTTT. Translation: CASSQVQGASTNEKLFF.

The chain carries TRBV9 and TRBJ2-2; 9 bases match TRBD1. The CDR3 totals 16 residues. The V gene's germline CDR1 is SGDLS and CDR2 YYNGEE. Losses at the gene ends were 1 base for V and 7 bases for J; bases not matched to a gene: 8. The CDR3 loop is CASSVRGQGGGGELFF. The CDR3 region has the DNA TGTGCCAGCAGCGTAAGGGGACAGGGAGGAGGCGGGGAGCTGTTTTTT.

The gene calls are TRBV9 and TRBJ1-4; 9 bases align to TRBD1. The ends lost 4 bases at V and 7 bases at J; junction bases unmatched: 5. CDR1 and CDR2 (germline): SGDLS, YYNGEE. The CDR3 has 14 residues. The CDR3, as DNA: TGTGCCAGCAGCTTGACAGGGGGAGGTGAAAAACTGTTTTTT. Translated, it gives CASSLTGGGEKLFF.

Of note for this clone: The junction and the germline gene differ at one end; a read error may be behind it. The chain joins TRBV19 to TRBJ1-2; D unresolved. CDR1 and CDR2 from the germline V gene are LNHDA and SQIVND (reference sequence). The CDR3 extends over 14 amino acids. This CDR3 is CASSIGADSLQLIF. The CDR3 nucleotides read TGTGCCAGTAGTATAGGGGCGGACTCCCTTCAACTCATCTTC.

The rearrangement joins TRBV14 to TRBJ1-2; 8 bases agree with TRBD1. CDR1 is SGHDN, CDR2 FVKESK, per germline. The CDR3 has 14 amino acids. Losses at the gene ends were 5 bases for V and 4 bases for J; bases not matched to a gene: 6. CDR3 sequence reads: CASSSDRGGYGYTF. DNA of the CDR3: TGTGCCAGCAGCTCAGACAGGGGAGGCTATGGCTACACCTTC.

The chain employs TRBV29-1 and TRBJ2-1; D possibly corresponds to TRBD1 (6 bases). Trimming removed 4 bases at V and 10 bases at J, with 14 bases between. The germline gives CDR1 SQVTM, CDR2 ANQGSEA. The CDR3 consists of 12 residues. CDR3 DNA: TGCAGCGTTGCATCTTCCGGGACAGAGCAGTTCTTC. Translating it yields CSVASSGTEQFF.